Below, 7 T cell receptor beta chains from the same sample are listed, as sequenced in a study of regulatory T cells in long-lasting Graves disease. CDR3 regions were amplified by Arm-PCR using iRepertoire HTBI primers to build TCR beta libraries. TCRdb used MiXCR to reprocess the multiplex PCR reads, holding one entry per CDR3 protein. The sample contains around 250,000 distinct CDR3 sequences, roughly a fifth of which appear only once. As to time point: newly diagnosed GD, antithyroid drugs for less than 3 months. After RNA was extracted from PBMCs, the TCR library was made from it. The sequences come from peripheral blood mononuclear cells (PBMCs), collected at new diagnosis, from a patient treated with antithyroid drugs. The receptor source for this set is a female donor with Graves disease.

This clonotype was detected many times. This sequence joins TRBV7-9 and TRBJ2-1; TRBD2 matches at 8 bases. Per the germline V gene, CDR1 is SEHNR and CDR2 is FQNEAQ (reference sequence). This CDR3 has 15 residues. The V segment lost 5 bases and the J segment 4 bases; nucleotides outside the gene matches: 7. The CDR3 DNA sequence: TGTGCCAGCAGCCGGCGGGTAGCGGGATACAATGAGCAGTTCTTC. Translating it yields CASSRRVAGYNEQFF.

The rearrangement links TRBV7-2 to TRBJ2-7, with unresolved D. Germline loops: CDR1 SGHTA, CDR2 FQGNSA. With 5 bases removed from V and 4 bases from J, the gap between germline ends came to 12 bases. CDR3 length: 13 residues. CDR3 amino acids: CASSIPRTYEQYF. CDR3 coding DNA: TGTGCCAGCAGCATCCCGAGGACGTACGAGCAGTACTTC.

The chain has TRBV6-1 and TRBJ2-7; 9 bases are a match to TRBD2. V dropped 6 bases and J dropped 0; count of bases not matched to a gene: 12. The CDR3 length is 17 residues. Germline lookup yields CDR1 MNHNS and CDR2 SASEGT. The CDR3 DNA reads TGTGCCAGCAGAAGTTACCATGGTAGCGGGGGCTCCTACGAGCAGTACTTC. Protein product: CASRSYHGSGGSYEQYF.

This clonotype was recorded at least ten times. J is TRBJ1-2 and V is TRBV29-1, with 7 nucleotides matching TRBD1. Looked up from germline, CDR1 is SQVTM and CDR2 is ANQGSEA. The CDR3 runs 14 residues. After removal of 7 bases from V and 0 bases from J, the junction contained 8 bases not matched to a gene. CDR3 coding DNA: TGCAGCGCACCGGACAGGCGTTCTAACTATGGCTACACCTTC. Protein sequence: CSAPDRRSNYGYTF.

The gene calls are TRBV20-1 and TRBJ2-7, with D possibly TRBD2 on 7 matching bases. The CDR3 extends over 14 amino acids. CDR1 and CDR2 (germline): DFQATT, SNEGSKA (reference sequence). Trimming pared 2 bases from V and 2 bases from J, leaving 13 bases between. The CDR3 reads CSARIGGGAYEQYF. CDR3 coding DNA: TGCAGTGCTAGAATAGGAGGGGGGGCCTACGAGCAGTACTTC.

A word on this clonotype: This may arise from a read error, as a much more abundant clone is one base away. The V gene is TRBV18, the J gene TRBJ2-1, with D tentatively TRBD2 (6 bases). The V end was cut by 1 base, the J end by 1 base, with 11 bases between. Germline V gives CDR1 KGHSH, CDR2 LQKENI. CDR3 length equals 16 residues. The CDR3 sequence is CASSPLTSTSYNEQFF. DNA of the CDR3: TGTGCCAGCTCACCACTGACTAGTACATCCTACAATGAGCAGTTCTTC.

In this sample, this clonotype turned up many times. The V gene is TRBV20-1, the J gene TRBJ2-7; perhaps TRBD2 as D (6 bases). CDR3 length: 14 residues. Trimming took 0 bases from V and 4 from J, leaving 13 bases between them. CDR1 is DFQATT and CDR2 is SNEGSKA in the germline V gene (reference sequence). DNA for the CDR3: TGCAGTGCTAGAGATACTAGCCGACTATACGAGCAGTACTTC. Protein: CSARDTSRLYEQYF.